Listed here is a single T cell receptor (beta chain). This record comes from a study of T cell responses to AZD1222 COVID-19 vaccine. The method was immunoSEQ multiplex PCR; TCRdb's version includes in-frame clones alone and lacks a portion of them. The sample contains 100,000 or so clones, 85% to 90% of which appear only once. The CDR3 sequence is 16 residues long. Germline loops: CDR1 KGHSH, CDR2 LQKENI. V dropped 3 bases and J dropped 10; count of bases not matched to a gene: 14. This TCR came from an adult in good health. The sequencing here drew on peripheral blood, taken on day 0 of AZD1222 vaccination. The gene calls are TRBV18 and TRBJ1-4; 7 bases are a match to TRBD1. The CDR3 coding sequence is TGTGCCAGCTCACCCGAAAGACAGGGTGTTAGTGTAAAACTGTTTTTT. Translation gives CASSPERQGVSVKLFF.